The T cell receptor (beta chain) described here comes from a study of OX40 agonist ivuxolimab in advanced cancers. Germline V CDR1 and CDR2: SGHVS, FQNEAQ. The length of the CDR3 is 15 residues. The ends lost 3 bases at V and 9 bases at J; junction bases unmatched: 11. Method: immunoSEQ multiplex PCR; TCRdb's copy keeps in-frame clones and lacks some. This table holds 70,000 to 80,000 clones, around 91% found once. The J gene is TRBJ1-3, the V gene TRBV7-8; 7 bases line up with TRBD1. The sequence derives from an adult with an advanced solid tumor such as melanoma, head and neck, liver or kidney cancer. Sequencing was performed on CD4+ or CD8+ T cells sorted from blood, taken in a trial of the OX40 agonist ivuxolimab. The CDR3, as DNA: TGTGCCAGCAGCTTGACAGGGACCTTCGGGGGCACCATATATTTT. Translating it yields CASSLTGTFGGTIYF.